This T cell receptor (beta chain) was sequenced in a study of T cell repertoires in cytomegalovirus infection. About the study: Epitope selection comprised recently identified HLA-C-restricted CMV epitopes and well-studied HLA-B-restricted CMV epitopes.

TCRdb independently ran MiXCR on the reads; one entry per CDR3 protein. The table shows around 95,000 distinct CDR3 sequences, with about 29% occurring only once. Only a few counts were recorded for this clonotype. Its cognate antigen is unknown. Study-level points and caveats: CMV carriers having the relevant HLA were flagged by cumulative public TCR beta family frequency. HLA-C-restricted, CMV-specific TCR beta clonotypes were dominant ex vivo.

The clonotype originates from a human donor in good health (CMV status not recorded). Some clones in this sample may be carry-over from other donors' samples. Sample: CD8+ T cells from cultured PBMCs, taken from culture after CMV antigen stimulation.

CDR3 amino acids: CSARDYRGDSYEQYF. The CDR3 coding sequence is TGCAGTGCTAGAGATTACCGGGGGGACTCCTACGAGCAGTACTTC. The V and J genes are TRBV20-1 and TRBJ2-7, with TRBD2 matching over 7 bases. Germline loops: CDR1 DFQATT, CDR2 SNEGSKA (reference sequence). The V gene end was trimmed by 0 bases and the J gene end by 0 bases; junction bases not matched to a gene: 5. The CDR3 loop spans 15 amino acids.